The sequence of this TCR beta chain was determined in a study of blood T cell repertoires in COVID-19 (dated by TCRdb to the early 2020s). A note on the overall study: The collaborator samples originated in the United States, Italy and Spain and spanned the acute and convalescent phases of COVID-19. The samples were drawn from two sources: the first 160 participants of the ongoing ImmuneRACE study, and 1,000 to 1,500 subjects contributed by 6 global collaborators. A de-identified subject ID, COVID-19 status, age in years and sex were almost always included in the sample metadata. A freely available public database, intended as a resource for researchers studying the immune response to SARS-CoV-2, is where the repertoires were released. Where HLA class I and class II types were available, the types were taken from metadata supplied by the sample provider, not from assay-based typing. Subjects who had been exposed to COVID-19, were actively infected with it, or had recovered from it provided the deeply sampled blood TCRbeta repertoires that made up the dataset. The prospective study material was composed of cDNA or gDNA derived from T cells, B-cell-depleted T cells, or PBMCs.

The CDR3 sequence holds 18 residues, the cysteine and phenylalanine included. The retained sequence is limited to the CDR3, 54 bases, with the frame set at the first base. V is pared back by 2 bases and J by 1 base, with 21 bases lying between the germline termini. The germline V gene encodes CDR1 SGHNT and CDR2 YYREEE (reference sequence). This clone has a single count. It lacks a known antigen. Base quality data are lacking; no much larger clone is found one base away. What the study reported, not specific to this receptor: How much clinical and demographic metadata was included differed by source and by participant, and the metadata was provided uncurated.

The immunoSEQ Assay, a bias-controlled multiplex PCR, was used to amplify TCRbeta CDR3 regions from genomic DNA. Per the authors' processing: The number of nucleated cells in each sample was estimated by amplification of reference gene primers within the assay. To quantify the absolute abundance of each unique TCRbeta CDR3 rearrangement, sequence reads were collapsed and filtered. For each sample, productive Simpson clonality was calculated by taking the square root of Simpson's diversity index across productive rearrangements. The immuneACCESS repertoire file appears here via TCRdb, limited to in-frame rearrangements. These files lack a portion of the clones; in checked studies, under half of the deficit traces to unresolved V genes, and the cause of the others is not known. V and J calls and clone size are those listed in that table; D and trimming were worked out from the DNA. For this sample there are 180,000 or so clones; around 76% appear just once. The ten largest clones add up to 8.6% of the sample.

Whole blood was collected in K2EDTA tubes by collaborating institutions according to the institutions' own protocols. For TCRbeta analysis, collaborators shipped samples in one of three forms: frozen whole blood, isolated PBMCs, or DNA extracted from either of those sample types. This sequence was found in a woman aged 50 to 60 with active or convalescent COVID-19. The specimen was peripheral blood. The sequence joins TRBV5-4 to TRBJ1-1; TRBD1 is a possible D gene, resting on 5 matching bases. The CDR3 sequence is CASSFGGGGYRSNTEAFF. The bases read TGTGCCAGCAGCTTTGGTGGGGGGGGGTACAGATCGAACACTGAAGCTTTCTTT.